This TCR beta chain was captured by sequencing in a study of blood T cell repertoires in COVID-19 (dated by TCRdb to the early 2020s). Turning to the overall study: Collaborator samples came from the United States, Italy and Spain and covered acute and convalescent phases of COVID-19. Samples came from the ongoing ImmuneRACE study (first 160 participants) plus 1,254 subjects from 6 global collaborators. Where available, HLA class I and class II types were taken from metadata supplied by the sample provider and were not determined by assay-based typing. Deeply sampled blood TCRbeta repertoires from subjects exposed to, actively infected with, or recovered from COVID-19 were included in the dataset. A de-identified subject ID, COVID-19 status, age in years and sex were almost always included in the sample metadata. The repertoires were released in a freely available public database meant as a resource for research on the immune response to SARS-CoV-2. The prospective study material was composed of cDNA or gDNA derived from T cells, B-cell-depleted T cells, or PBMCs.

Here is what the overall study found, with its caveats: The quantity of clinical and demographic metadata differed by source and by participant and was supplied without curation.

In this sample, this clone turned up a few times. It lacks a known antigen. Base qualities are not recorded, but no much larger clone differs from it by a single base. TCRbeta CDR3 regions were amplified from genomic DNA using the immunoSEQ Assay, a bias-controlled multiplex PCR. The published analysis was carried out like this. Nucleated cell counts per sample were estimated from amplification of reference gene primers within the assay. Sequence reads were collapsed and filtered to measure the absolute abundance of every unique TCRbeta CDR3 rearrangement. For each sample, productive Simpson clonality was calculated as the square root of Simpson's diversity index across productive rearrangements. As stored in TCRdb, this immuneACCESS dataset retains in-frame rearrangements with V and J assigned. A fraction of the clones does not appear; measured against another copy, unresolved V genes explain less than half of the discrepancy, and the remainder lacks a known reason. The DNA was the basis for D and trimming; V, J and clone size are from that table. This sample holds a few hundred thousand clones; approximately 85% were observed only once. Approximately 2% of the sample is held by the ten biggest clonotypes.

Participants in the prospective study were enrolled through a virtual design, were aged roughly 18 to 100 years, and lived in 24 United States geographic areas. In the prospective study, participants were assigned to cohorts based on the clinical history participants reported in a screening survey and a study questionnaire. ImmuneRACE Cohort 3 recovered participants were defined by two consecutive negative NP/OP PCR tests, healthcare professional clearance, or symptom resolution. Mobile phlebotomists in the prospective study collected whole blood, serum and a nasopharyngeal or oropharyngeal swab from every participant. Over a roughly two-month period, participants in the prospective study had the option of providing additional blood draws and questionnaires. Before DNA extraction, blood samples from the prospective study were shipped at room temperature or frozen. Trimming takes 3 bases from V and 5 bases from J, and the germline ends sit 14 bases apart. The CDR3 sequence holds 15 residues, the cysteine and phenylalanine included. Only CDR3 DNA remains: 45 bases, in frame from the first base. Looking up the germline V gene (reference sequence) yields CDR1 LNHDA and CDR2 SQIVND.

Input material: PBMCs or T cells enriched from blood (not recorded which). Recombination joined TRBV19 with TRBJ1-5; possibly the D gene is TRBD1, per 6 matching bases. The sequence derives from a woman aged 50 to 65 who had recovered from COVID-19. The DNA sequence is TGTGCCAGTAGTATCCGGGGACACAACTATCAGCCCCAGCATTTT. This translates into CASSIRGHNYQPQHF.